The present entry profiles one T cell receptor (beta chain) with its context. What it recognizes is unknown. The record originates from a study of cytomegalovirus exposure and HLA in healthy donors. The study, taken as a whole, reports: Indistinguishability led to the exclusion of some V segments, TRBV6-2 and TRBV6-3 included. TCR beta V segments were, for the most part, productive about 87% or about 30% of the time in an earlier analysis.

Germline V gene sequence: CDR1 SGHTA, CDR2 FQGNSA. This CDR3 comprises 13 residues. Trimming left V 2 bases short and J 0 bases short, with 4 bases between. PCR amplification relied on 60 Vbeta primers (plus 13 Jbeta primers). The assay was immunoSEQ multiplex PCR, and TCRdb's table has in-frame clones only and misses some. The sample yields about 61,000 clones, more than 80% seen once. What was sequenced was PBMCs. This clonotype was obtained from a man aged 25 to 40 in good health and CMV-seropositive. The chain links TRBV7-2 to TRBJ1-1; D gene unclear. CDR3 sequence: CASSLPVNTEAFF. The CDR3 region has the DNA TGTGCCAGCAGCTTACCCGTGAACACTGAAGCTTTCTTT. The full variable domain, its missing parts supplied by reference TRBV7-2 and TRBJ1-1, is GAGVSQSPSNKVTEKGKDVELRCDPISGHTALYWYRQSLGQGLEFLIYFQGNSAPDKSGLPSDRFSAERTGGSVSTLTIQRTQQEDSAVYLCASSLPVNTEAFFGQGTRLTVV.